A selection of T cell receptor beta chains follows, all from one sample in a study of blood T cell repertoires in COVID-19. The repertoire was sequenced with immunoSEQ multiplex PCR; TCRdb's copy has only in-frame clones and lacks some. The table lists 110,000 or so clones, about 85% of them singletons. Sequences were obtained from peripheral blood. The receptors were gathered from a man aged 35 to 55 with acute or convalescent COVID-19. Both conserved end residues are part of each CDR3. D genes are given only for firm matches. Some rows mark clone size as missing; the rest say once, few, many or name a class of expanded clone.

j_gene,d_gene,abundance,v_gene,CDR3nt,CDR3aa
TRBJ2-5,NA,NA,TRBV7-2,TGTGCCAGCAGCCCCCTCAGCCAGGCAGTGGGGACCCAGTACTTC,CASSPLSQAVGTQYF
TRBJ2-7,NA,NA,TRBV4-1,TGCGCCAGCAGCCACCCCTTGGGCGGGGGCACCGCCTACGAGCAGTACTTC,CASSHPLGGGTAYEQYF
TRBJ1-1,TRBD1,NA,TRBV7-9,TGTGCCAGCAGCTTAATGACGGACAGGGGCGAAGCTTTCTTT,CASSLMTDRGEAFF
TRBJ2-5,NA,NA,TRBV2,TGTGCCAGCAGGAGGGCTGGGGCCCAGTACTTC,CASRRAGAQYF
TRBJ2-5,TRBD2,NA,TRBV7-3,TGTGCCAGCAGCCCGACTAGCGGGGGGTCCGGGGAGACCCAGTACTTC,CASSPTSGGSGETQYF
TRBJ1-6,NA,NA,TRBV27,TGTGCCAGCAGTCCAGCCGGGGGGGCTTCACCCCTCCACTTT,CASSPAGGASPLHF
TRBJ1-3,TRBD1,NA,TRBV4-1,TGCGCCAGCAGCCAAGATCAGGGGGCTGGAAACACCATATATTTT,CASSQDQGAGNTIYF
TRBJ1-1,NA,NA,TRBV7-2,TGTGCCAGCAGCTTCCTCGGGACACTGAACACTGAAGCTTTCTTT,CASSFLGTLNTEAFF
TRBJ2-7,TRBD1,NA,TRBV11-2,TGTGCCAGCAGCTTGTCCCGGGACAGTCGCTACGAGCAGTACTTC,CASSLSRDSRYEQYF
TRBJ2-7,NA,NA,TRBV12-3/TRBV12-4,TGTGCCAGCAGTCGCGGGAACGAGCAGTACTTC,CASSRGNEQYF
TRBJ2-6,NA,NA,TRBV6-5,TGTGCCAGCAGTTATATTAGCCGGGTTACCAACGTCCTGACTTTC,CASSYISRVTNVLTF
TRBJ1-2,NA,NA,TRBV3-1/TRBV3-2,TGTGCCAGCAGCCAAGATATGTGGGGGGCTAACTATGGCTACACCTTC,CASSQDMWGANYGYTF
TRBJ2-7,NA,NA,TRBV5-4,TGTGCCAGCAGCCTCCGGGACAACTCCTACGAGCAGTACTTC,CASSLRDNSYEQYF
TRBJ1-4,NA,NA,TRBV6-6,TGTGCCAGCAGTAAAGCGGGGGCCAGCGAAAAACTGTTTTTT,CASSKAGASEKLFF
TRBJ2-3,TRBD1,once,TRBV18,TGTGCCAGCTCAAACACAGGGGCGGATACGCAGTATTTT,CASSNTGADTQYF
TRBJ2-2,NA,few,TRBV10-2,TGCGCCAGCAGTGACCCCAGTGGGACTGGGAACACCGGGGAGCTGTTTTTT,CASSDPSGTGNTGELFF
TRBJ1-5,NA,NA,TRBV6-5,TGTGCCAGCAGCAGGGAAGGCAATCAGCCCCAGCATTTT,CASSREGNQPQHF
TRBJ2-7,NA,few,TRBV30,TGTGCCTGGAGTTATGTCGGGAATGAGCAGTACTTC,CAWSYVGNEQYF
TRBJ1-5,TRBD1,NA,TRBV11-2,TGTGCCAGCAGCCAGACAGGGGAAGGCAATCAGCCCCAGCATTTT,CASSQTGEGNQPQHF
TRBJ1-1,NA,NA,TRBV12-5,TGTGCTAGTGGTTTGGACCCGGGCGGGCAAGCGAACACTGAAGCTTTCTTT,CASGLDPGGQANTEAFF
TRBJ1-2,TRBD1,NA,TRBV20-1,TGCAGTGCTAACAGGGGGCGCGGCTACACCTTC,CSANRGRGYTF
TRBJ1-2,NA,NA,TRBV30,TGTGCCTGGAGTGTACGAGGAGGGGTTGGCTACACCTTC,CAWSVRGGVGYTF
TRBJ2-5,NA,NA,TRBV5-1,TGCGCCAGCAGCCCTCCAGGGGTTCAAGAGACCCAGTACTTC,CASSPPGVQETQYF
TRBJ2-1,TRBD1,NA,TRBV24-1,TGTGCCACCAGTGATACTCCGAGGGGACAGGGCTTTGACAATGAGCAGTTCTTC,CATSDTPRGQGFDNEQFF
TRBJ1-6,NA,NA,TRBV6-5,TGTGCCACCGACCCCGGGGGTGGGAATTCACCCCTCCACTTT,CATDPGGGNSPLHF
TRBJ2-1,TRBD1,NA,TRBV11-3,TGTGCCAGCAGCTTAAGAGGGGGCTTCTACAATGAGCAGTTCTTC,CASSLRGGFYNEQFF
TRBJ2-2,NA,NA,TRBV21-1,TGTGCCAGCACGGGGGGACACACCGGGGAGCTGTTTTTT,CASTGGHTGELFF
TRBJ2-7,TRBD1,NA,TRBV4-1,TGCGCCAGCAGCCAGGGACAGGGGGGACCCTACGAGCAGTACTTC,CASSQGQGGPYEQYF
TRBJ2-5,TRBD2,NA,TRBV27,TGTGCCAGCAGTTTAATGCGGGGGGCCGAGGAGACCCAGTACTTC,CASSLMRGAEETQYF
TRBJ1-5,TRBD1,NA,TRBV7-2,TGTGCCAGCAGCTATAGGACAGGGGGCCCTAATCAGCCCCAGCATTTT,CASSYRTGGPNQPQHF
TRBJ2-1,NA,NA,TRBV21-1,TGTGCCAGCAGCCCGGGGAAGAGCTCCTACAATGAGCAGTTCTTC,CASSPGKSSYNEQFF
TRBJ1-6,NA,once,TRBV9,TGTGCCAGCAGCGTAGACAGCCTGGATTTTTCACCCCTCCACTTT,CASSVDSLDFSPLHF
TRBJ2-1,TRBD2,NA,TRBV5-8,TGTGCCAGCAGCCGGCCATCTAGCGGGGGGGCCTACAATGAGCAGTTCTTC,CASSRPSSGGAYNEQFF
TRBJ1-1,NA,NA,TRBV6-2/TRBV6-3,TGTGCCAGCAGCGACTATCCTAGACAGGAATTGAACACTGAAGCTTTCTTT,CASSDYPRQELNTEAFF
TRBJ1-2,NA,few,TRBV29-1,TGCAGCGTTGAACTGCAGGGGTGGAATGGCTACACCTTC,CSVELQGWNGYTF
TRBJ2-3,NA,NA,TRBV9,TGTGCCAGCAGCGTAAGAAGCGTGTCAGATACGCAGTATTTT,CASSVRSVSDTQYF
TRBJ2-1,NA,few,TRBV2,TGTGCCAGCAGTGTGCAGGGGCGTGATGGTGAGCAGTTCTTC,CASSVQGRDGEQFF
TRBJ2-5,NA,NA,TRBV2,TGTGCCAGCAGCGTACGGGGAACCCAAGAGACCCAGTACTTC,CASSVRGTQETQYF
TRBJ2-3,TRBD2,NA,TRBV5-1,TGCGCCAGCAGCTTGGTGGCTAGCGGGGCTAGCACAGATACGCAGTATTTT,CASSLVASGASTDTQYF
TRBJ2-7,TRBD1,NA,TRBV27,TGTGCCAGCAGTTTAACAGGGGGCTACGAGCAGTACTTC,CASSLTGGYEQYF
TRBJ1-5,NA,once,TRBV19,TGTGCCAGTACTCGGACAGGCAATCAGCCCCAGCATTTT,CASTRTGNQPQHF
TRBJ1-2,TRBD1,NA,TRBV19,TGTGCCAGTACCGACACCGGGACAGGGGGCGCTTTCTATGGCTACACCTTC,CASTDTGTGGAFYGYTF
TRBJ1-5,TRBD1,NA,TRBV19,TGTGCCAGTAGTACGGACAGGGATCAGCCCCAGCATTTT,CASSTDRDQPQHF
TRBJ2-7,NA,NA,TRBV5-1,TGCGCCAGCAGCTTGGCCGGGGTGCCCTACGAGCAGTACTTC,CASSLAGVPYEQYF
TRBJ1-1,TRBD1,NA,TRBV3-1/TRBV3-2,TGTGCCAGCAGCCAGGGGACAGGGGAAACTGAAGCTTTCTTT,CASSQGTGETEAFF
TRBJ2-2,NA,few,TRBV12-5,TGTGCTAGTGGTTTGGTCTTAGGGGTGGCCGGGGAGCTGTTTTTT,CASGLVLGVAGELFF
TRBJ2-7,TRBD1,NA,TRBV5-6,TGTGCCAGCAGCTTCATCCATATCAAACCGGGACAGGGCACCTACGAGCAGTACTTC,CASSFIHIKPGQGTYEQYF
TRBJ2-7,NA,few,TRBV7-9,TGTGCCAGCAGCTTAGGACCCGACATGCTCTACGAGCAGTACTTC,CASSLGPDMLYEQYF